What follows are 14 T cell receptor beta chains derived from one specimen sequenced in a study of early T cells in non-severe SARS-CoV-2 infection. A single record per CDR3 protein comes from TCRdb applying MiXCR to the 5' RACE reads. The sample carries some 39,000 distinct CDR3 sequences, less than 8.5% recorded once. Source material: whole blood. The receptors shown here come from an adult who was a healthcare worker with PCR-confirmed SARS-CoV-2 infection or an uninfected control (not recorded which).

The gene calls are TRBV7-9 and TRBJ2-2, with D hard to call. The V gene lost 1 base and the J gene lost 7 bases, with 7 bases spanning the gap. The CDR3 contains 13 residues. Germline V gives CDR1 SEHNR, CDR2 FQNEAQ (reference sequence). The CDR3 nucleotides read TGTGCCAGCAGCTTAGGTCGTAACGGGGAGCTGTTTTTT. Its protein product is CASSLGRNGELFF.

The chain has TRBV18 and TRBJ2-2; D not resolved. CDR1 and CDR2 (germline): KGHSH, LQKENI. This CDR3 spans 16 amino acids. V was shortened by 1 base and J by 0 bases, with 9 bases between the two germline ends. CDR3 sequence: CASSPRVGTNTGELFF. The CDR3 DNA is TGTGCCAGCTCACCACGAGTCGGAACGAACACCGGGGAGCTGTTTTTT.

The genes are TRBV28 and TRBJ2-5; D unresolved. The V end lost 1 base, the J end lost 5 bases, and 8 bases lay between the germline ends. The CDR3 runs 13 residues. The germline V gene has CDR1 MDHEN and CDR2 SYDVKM. The CDR3 sequence is CASSLYPEETQYF. The CDR3 DNA is TGTGCCAGCAGTTTATATCCGGAGGAGACCCAGTACTTC.

CDR3 coding DNA: TGTGCCAGCCGACCAAATCTTAACTATGGCTACACCTTC. Protein sequence: CASRPNLNYGYTF. The chain recombines TRBV6-6 with TRBJ1-2; unclear D gene. Germline CDR1 is MNHNY and CDR2 is SVGAGI (reference sequence). Trimming pared 8 bases from V and 1 base from J, leaving 11 bases between. This CDR3 spans 13 amino acids.

This clonotype has a handful of counts. The chain joins TRBV21-1 to TRBJ2-7. TRBV21-1 has pseudogene status. The CDR3 covers 14 residues. The CDR3 loop is CASSDIVSSYEQYF. The CDR3 DNA reads TGTGCCAGCAGCGATATCGTGAGCTCCTACGAGCAGTACTTC.

This clonotype was recorded many times. J is TRBJ2-1 and V is TRBV5-1; TRBD1 matches 10 bases. V dropped 5 bases and J dropped 8; count of bases not matched to a gene: 7. The CDR3 is made up of 14 amino acids. CDR1 and CDR2 from the germline V gene are SGHRS and YFSETQ. The CDR3 region has the DNA TGCGCCAGCAGTACAGACAGGGGGCAGGATGAGCAGTTCTTC. Protein: CASSTDRGQDEQFF.

This clonotype was seen repeatedly, ten times or more. V usage is TRBV28 and J usage is TRBJ2-3; 7 bases map to TRBD2. The V segment lost 4 bases and the J segment 1 base; nucleotides outside the gene matches: 8. CDR1 MDHEN and CDR2 SYDVKM come from the germline V gene. The CDR3 has 16 residues. CDR3: CASSYTKGGGTDTQYF. CDR3 nucleotide sequence: TGTGCCAGCAGTTATACTAAGGGAGGGGGCACAGATACGCAGTATTTT.

Many counts were recorded for this clonotype. This chain connects TRBV7-2 to TRBJ2-1; 8 bases agree with TRBD1. Germline CDR1 and CDR2: SGHTA and FQGNSA. The V gene end was trimmed by 6 bases and the J gene end by 3 bases; junction bases not matched to a gene: 1. The CDR3 consists of 13 residues. CDR3 coding DNA: TGTGCCAGCAGAACAGGGGGCTACAATGAGCAGTTCTTC. Protein sequence: CASRTGGYNEQFF.

At least ten counts were recorded for this clonotype. This chain connects TRBV20-1 to TRBJ1-3; the D is unclear. Germline loops: CDR1 DFQATT, CDR2 SNEGSKA (reference sequence). V lost 3 bases, J lost 0 bases, and 6 bases lay in between. The CDR3 is 13 residues long. Written as DNA, the CDR3 is TGCAGTGCTAGGGGCCACTCTGGAAACACCATATATTTT. Translation: CSARGHSGNTIYF.

There are a few counts of this clonotype. J is TRBJ2-3 and V is TRBV28; 7 bases map to TRBD1. Germline CDR1 MDHEN, CDR2 SYDVKM. After removal of 3 bases from V and 2 bases from J, the junction contained 5 bases not matched to a gene. The CDR3 has 15 residues. As DNA, the CDR3 is TGTGCCAGCAGTTTGGGGACAGAATACACAGATACGCAGTATTTT. Protein product: CASSLGTEYTDTQYF.

The CDR3 nucleotides are TGCAGTGCTACCGGCGGGCTAGCGGGCAGCGAGCAGTACTTC. It codes for CSATGGLAGSEQYF. The chain uses TRBV20-1 and TRBJ2-7; 8 bases map to TRBD2. From germline, CDR1 is DFQATT and CDR2 SNEGSKA (reference sequence). V dropped 4 bases and J dropped 6; count of bases not matched to a gene: 11. The CDR3 loop spans 14 amino acids.

The gene calls are TRBV5-1 and TRBJ2-1, with 11 positions matching TRBD1. Germline loops: CDR1 SGHRS, CDR2 YFSETQ. V lost 7 bases and J lost 4; bases outside the gene matches: 1. The CDR3 is 13 amino acids. This CDR3 reads CASWDRGYNEQFF. The CDR3 DNA reads as TGCGCCAGCTGGGACAGGGGGTACAATGAGCAGTTCTTC.

This clonotype was observed a few times. The junction and the germline gene differ at one end; a read error may be behind it. CDR3 residues: CASSQDYSGYGSTIYF. The CDR3 DNA follows: TGTGCCAGCAGCCAAGATTATTCGGGATATGGAAGCACCATATATTTT. The rearrangement joins TRBV3-1 to TRBJ1-3; D not certain. The CDR3 length is 16 residues. CDR1 and CDR2 from the germline V gene are LGHDT and YNNKEL (reference sequence).

This clonotype was detected ten times or more. The genes are TRBV28 and TRBJ1-5, with TRBD1 identical over 8 bases. Unmatched junction bases numbered 18, after V lost 4 bases and J lost 7 bases. Germline CDR1 MDHEN, CDR2 SYDVKM. CDR3 size: 18 residues. CDR3 nucleotides: TGTGCCAGCAGTTCCACTCACGGACAGGGCGGGGTAGGGCAGCCCCAGCATTTT. Protein product: CASSSTHGQGGVGQPQHF.